These T cell receptor beta chains were read from a single sample in a study of beta chain features in type 1 diabetes. Clones were read by immunoSEQ multiplex PCR, and TCRdb kept only the in-frame ones, dropping some. This sample has 250,000 to 350,000 clones, with 14% found just once. The sequencing input was naive CD4+ T cells from blood. These receptors all stem from a man aged 30-40 years with type 1 diabetes. The CDR3 runs from the conserved cysteine through the conserved F or W. The D gene is left open where the match is weak. Some rows mark clone size as missing; the rest say once, few, many or name a class of expanded clone.

J gene | D gene | V gene | clone size | CDR3 protein | CDR3 DNA
TRBJ2-1 | TRBD2 | TRBV27 | . | CASNSGTSKSWFYNEQFF | TGTGCCAGCAACTCCGGGACTAGCAAAAGCTGGTTCTACAATGAGCAGTTCTTC
TRBJ1-2 | . | TRBV28 | few | CASSGNPAPYGYTF | TGTGCCAGCAGCGGGAATCCGGCCCCCTATGGCTACACCTTC
TRBJ2-1 | . | TRBV6-5 | . | CASSYRGGQFF | TGTGCCAGCAGTTACCGAGGGGGGCAGTTCTTC
TRBJ2-7 | TRBD2 | TRBV4-3 | . | CASSQDSGRGYEQYF | TGCGCCAGCAGCCAAGATAGCGGGAGGGGGTACGAGCAGTACTTC
TRBJ2-1 | . | TRBV2 | . | CASSELLEDEQFF | TGTGCCAGCAGTGAACTCTTAGAGGATGAGCAGTTCTTC
TRBJ2-6 | TRBD1 | TRBV10-3 | few | CAISGQGSGANVLTF | TGTGCCATCAGTGGACAGGGCTCTGGGGCCAACGTCCTGACTTTC
TRBJ2-5 | TRBD1 | TRBV19 | . | CASSWTGRETQYF | TGTGCCAGTTCGTGGACAGGGAGGGAGACCCAGTACTTC
TRBJ2-5 | . | TRBV5-1 | few | CASSPRAVQETQYF | TGCGCCAGCAGCCCGCGGGCGGTGCAAGAGACCCAGTACTTC
TRBJ2-7 | TRBD1 | TRBV27 | . | CASSLTGGNYEQYF | TGTGCCAGCAGTTTAACAGGGGGCAACTACGAGCAGTACTTC
TRBJ2-7 | . | TRBV4-2 | . | CASSQGAESYEQYF | TGTGCCAGCAGCCAAGGGGCAGAGTCCTACGAGCAGTACTTC
TRBJ2-3 | . | TRBV4-2 | . | CASSQGSGTDTQYF | TGTGCCAGCAGCCAAGGTAGTGGCACAGATACGCAGTATTTT
TRBJ1-1 | TRBD1 | TRBV29-1 | . | CSVEMRQGATEAFF | TGCAGCGTTGAAATGCGGCAGGGGGCCACTGAAGCTTTCTTT
TRBJ2-1 | TRBD2 | TRBV2 | few | CASSAGGPINEQFF | TGTGCCAGCAGCGCGGGAGGGCCTATCAATGAGCAGTTCTTC
TRBJ2-7 | . | TRBV28 | . | CASSLTGMIYEQYF | TGTGCCAGCAGTTTAACAGGGATGATTTACGAGCAGTACTTC
TRBJ2-1 | . | TRBV7-9 | few | CASSRGGEILDEQFF | TGTGCCAGCAGCCGAGGGGGAGAGATTTTGGATGAGCAGTTCTTC